Included here is one T cell receptor beta chain sequence, with context. Original data processing: Reference gene primers were amplified, and this amplification served to estimate nucleated cell counts. Profiled with immunoSEQ multiplex PCR; TCRdb holds only in-frame clones, not every one. That table furnishes V, J and clone size, whereas the DNA furnished D and trimming. The table shows about 300,000 clones, with 83% occurring only once. This entry comes from a study of blood T cell repertoires in COVID-19. Overall study context: Material from acute and convalescent COVID-19 was sourced from the United States, Italy and Spain.

Trimming stripped 4 bases from V and 3 bases from J, with 18 bases between. Looked up from germline, CDR1 is SGHRS and CDR2 is YFSETQ. CDR3 length: 16 amino acids. The TCR comes from a woman in her fifties or sixties who had recovered from COVID-19. Input material: peripheral blood. The chain is built from TRBV5-1 and TRBJ2-3, with TRBD2 as a possible D gene (6 bases). The CDR3 bases are TGCGCCAGCAGCCCTCGGGCGGGACTTCAGACAGATACGCAGTATTTT. Amino acids: CASSPRAGLQTDTQYF.